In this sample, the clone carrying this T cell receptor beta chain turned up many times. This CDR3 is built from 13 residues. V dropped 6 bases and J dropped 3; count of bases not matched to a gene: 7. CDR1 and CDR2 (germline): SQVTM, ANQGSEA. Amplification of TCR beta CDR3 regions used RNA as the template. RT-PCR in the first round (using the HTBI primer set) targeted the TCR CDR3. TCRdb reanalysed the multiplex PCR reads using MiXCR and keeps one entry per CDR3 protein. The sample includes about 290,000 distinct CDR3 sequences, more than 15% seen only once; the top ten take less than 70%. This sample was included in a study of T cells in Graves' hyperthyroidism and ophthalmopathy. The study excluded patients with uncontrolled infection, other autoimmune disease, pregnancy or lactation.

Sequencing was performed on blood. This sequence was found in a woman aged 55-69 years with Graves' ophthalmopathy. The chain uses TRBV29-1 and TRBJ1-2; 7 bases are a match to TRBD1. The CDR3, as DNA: TGCAGCGTGGAAAGGGACAGCGACTATGGCTACACCTTC. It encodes CSVERDSDYGYTF.